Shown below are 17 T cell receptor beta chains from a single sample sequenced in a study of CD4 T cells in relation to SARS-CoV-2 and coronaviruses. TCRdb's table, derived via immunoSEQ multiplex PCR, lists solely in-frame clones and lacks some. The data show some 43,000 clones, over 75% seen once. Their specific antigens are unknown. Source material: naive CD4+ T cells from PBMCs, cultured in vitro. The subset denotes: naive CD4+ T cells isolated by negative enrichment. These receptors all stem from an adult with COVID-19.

For the CDR3, the DNA is TGTGCCAGCTCATGGAGGATAGGGGAGAACAATGAGCAGTTCTTC. This encodes CASSWRIGENNEQFF. This rearrangement joins TRBV18 to TRBJ2-1; D possibly uses TRBD1 or TRBD2 (5 bases each). The CDR3 contains 15 residues. Germline CDR1 KGHSH, CDR2 LQKENI. Trimming left V 5 bases short and J 5 bases short, with 16 bases between.

The DNA of the CDR3 is TGTGCCACCAGTACAGGGGTTGGTCAGCCCCAGCATTTT. Its protein is CATSTGVGQPQHF. The rearrangement links TRBV24-1 to TRBJ1-5, with 7 bases lining up with TRBD1. Germline CDR1 and CDR2: KGHDR and SFDVKD. Losses at the gene ends were 6 bases for V and 6 bases for J; bases not matched to a gene: 4. The CDR3 contains 13 residues.

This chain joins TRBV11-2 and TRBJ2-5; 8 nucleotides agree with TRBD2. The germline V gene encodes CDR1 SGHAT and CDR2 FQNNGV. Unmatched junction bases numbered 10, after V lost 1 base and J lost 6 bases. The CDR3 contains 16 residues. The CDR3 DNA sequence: TGTGCCAGCAGCTTAGTTAAACGGGAGGGCCTGAAGACCCAGTACTTC. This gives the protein CASSLVKREGLKTQYF.

CDR3 sequence reads: CATLAGGAYNEQFF. CDR3 bases: TGTGCCACCCTAGCGGGAGGGGCCTACAATGAGCAGTTCTTC. The chain combines TRBV2 with TRBJ2-1, with 12 nucleotides matching TRBD2. CDR3 length: 14 amino acids. J was trimmed by 2 bases and V by 10 bases; bases with no gene match: 3. The germline V gene encodes CDR1 SNHLY and CDR2 FYNNEI.

DNA of the CDR3: TGTGCCAGCTCGTCCTGGGTTGACACTGAAGCTTTCTTT. It translates to CASSSWVDTEAFF. The chain is built from TRBV18 and TRBJ1-1; D unclear. This CDR3 is built from 13 residues. Germline V lookup: CDR1 KGHSH, CDR2 LQKENI. With 6 bases removed from V and 3 bases from J, the gap between germline ends came to 11 bases.

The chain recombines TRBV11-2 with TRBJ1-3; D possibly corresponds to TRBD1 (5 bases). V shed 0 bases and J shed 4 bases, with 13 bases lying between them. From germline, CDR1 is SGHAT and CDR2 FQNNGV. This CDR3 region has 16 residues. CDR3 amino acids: CASSLDGGSSGNTIYF. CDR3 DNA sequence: TGTGCCAGCAGCTTAGATGGGGGAAGCTCAGGAAACACCATATATTTT.

CDR3 bases: TGTGCCAGCGCTCCAAAACCCTCGGGGCTAGGACTAGCGGGGAGTTACGAGCAGTACTTC. Amino acid sequence: CASAPKPSGLGLAGSYEQYF. V and J are TRBV5-4 and TRBJ2-7; 12 nucleotides align to TRBD2. This CDR3 has 20 amino acids. The V and J ends lost 7 bases and 4 bases, in that order; junction bases with no gene match: 24. The V gene's germline CDR1 is SGHNT and CDR2 YYREEE (reference sequence).

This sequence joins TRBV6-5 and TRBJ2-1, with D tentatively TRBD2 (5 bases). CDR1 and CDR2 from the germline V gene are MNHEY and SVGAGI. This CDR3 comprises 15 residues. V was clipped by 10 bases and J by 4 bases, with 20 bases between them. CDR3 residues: CANTRLAEGYNEQFF. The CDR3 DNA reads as TGTGCCAACACGAGACTGGCAGAGGGATACAATGAGCAGTTCTTC.

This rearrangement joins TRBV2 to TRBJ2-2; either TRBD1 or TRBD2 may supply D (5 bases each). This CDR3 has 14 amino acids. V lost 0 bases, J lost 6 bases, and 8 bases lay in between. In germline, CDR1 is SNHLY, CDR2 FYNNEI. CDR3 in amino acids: CASSEARGAGELFF. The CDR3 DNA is TGTGCCAGCAGTGAAGCGAGGGGCGCCGGGGAGCTGTTTTTT.

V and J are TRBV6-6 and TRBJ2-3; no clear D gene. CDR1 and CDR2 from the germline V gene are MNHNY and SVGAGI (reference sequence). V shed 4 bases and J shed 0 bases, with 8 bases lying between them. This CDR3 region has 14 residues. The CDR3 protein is CASSSETSTDTQYF. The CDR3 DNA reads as TGTGCCAGCAGTTCGGAAACTAGCACAGATACGCAGTATTTT.

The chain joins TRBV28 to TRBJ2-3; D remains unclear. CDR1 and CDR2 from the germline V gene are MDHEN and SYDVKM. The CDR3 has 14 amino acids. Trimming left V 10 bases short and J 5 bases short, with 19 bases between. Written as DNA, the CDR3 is TGTGCCATCGCGGACCTCATCCCGGGAGATACGCAGTATTTT. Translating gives CAIADLIPGDTQYF. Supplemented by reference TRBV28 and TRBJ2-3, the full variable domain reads DVKVTQSSRYLVKRTGEKVFLECVQDMDHENMFWYRQDPGLGLRLIYFSYDVKMKEKGDIPEGYSVSREKKERFSLILESASTNQTSMYLCAIADLIPGDTQYFGPGTRLTVL.

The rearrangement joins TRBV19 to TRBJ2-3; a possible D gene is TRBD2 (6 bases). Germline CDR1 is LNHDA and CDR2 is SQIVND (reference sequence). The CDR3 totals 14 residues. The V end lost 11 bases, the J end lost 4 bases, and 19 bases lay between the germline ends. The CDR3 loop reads CACKSGHSADTQYF. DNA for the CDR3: TGTGCCTGTAAAAGCGGGCACAGCGCAGATACGCAGTATTTT.

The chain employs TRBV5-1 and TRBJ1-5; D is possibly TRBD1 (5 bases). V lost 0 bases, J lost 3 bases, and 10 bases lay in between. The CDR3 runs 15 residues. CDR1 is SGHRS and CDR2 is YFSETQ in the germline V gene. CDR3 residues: CASSLGTNSNQPQHF. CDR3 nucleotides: TGCGCCAGCAGCTTGGGGACAAACTCCAATCAGCCCCAGCATTTT.

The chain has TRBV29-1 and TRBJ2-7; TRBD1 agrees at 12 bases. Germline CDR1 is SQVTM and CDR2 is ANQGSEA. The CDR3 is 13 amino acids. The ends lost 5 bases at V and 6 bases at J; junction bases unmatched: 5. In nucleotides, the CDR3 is TGCAGCGTTAAGGGGACAGGGGGCCGCGAGCAGTACTTC. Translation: CSVKGTGGREQYF.

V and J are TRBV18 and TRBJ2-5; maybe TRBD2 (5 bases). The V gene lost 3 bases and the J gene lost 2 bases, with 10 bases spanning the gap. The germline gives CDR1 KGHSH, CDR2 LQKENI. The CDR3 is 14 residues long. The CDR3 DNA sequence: TGTGCCAGCTCACCGAGGGCCGAACAAGAGACCCAGTACTTC. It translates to CASSPRAEQETQYF.

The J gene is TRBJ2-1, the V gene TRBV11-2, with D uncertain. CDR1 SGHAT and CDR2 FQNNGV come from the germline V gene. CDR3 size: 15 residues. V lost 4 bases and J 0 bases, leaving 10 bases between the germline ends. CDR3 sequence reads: CASSSELSSYNEQFF. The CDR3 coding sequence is TGTGCCAGCAGCTCAGAACTGAGCTCCTACAATGAGCAGTTCTTC.

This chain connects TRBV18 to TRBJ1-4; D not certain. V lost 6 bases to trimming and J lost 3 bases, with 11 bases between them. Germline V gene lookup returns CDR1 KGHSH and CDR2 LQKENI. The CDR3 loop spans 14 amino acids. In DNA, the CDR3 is TGTGCCAGCTCCCGGGCGGGAGCTAATGAAAAACTGTTTTTT. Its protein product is CASSRAGANEKLFF.